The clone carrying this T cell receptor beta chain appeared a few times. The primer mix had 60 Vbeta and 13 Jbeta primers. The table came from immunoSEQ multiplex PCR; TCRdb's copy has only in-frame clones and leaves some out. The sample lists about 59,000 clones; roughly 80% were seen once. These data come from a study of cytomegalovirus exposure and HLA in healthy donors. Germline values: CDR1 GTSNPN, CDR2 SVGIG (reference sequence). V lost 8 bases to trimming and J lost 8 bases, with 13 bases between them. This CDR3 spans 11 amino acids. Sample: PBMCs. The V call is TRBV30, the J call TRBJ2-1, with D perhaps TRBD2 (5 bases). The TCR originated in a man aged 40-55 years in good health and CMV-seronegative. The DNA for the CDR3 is TGTGCCAGTAGCGCCCGGGATGAGCAGTTCTTC. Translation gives CASSARDEQFF.